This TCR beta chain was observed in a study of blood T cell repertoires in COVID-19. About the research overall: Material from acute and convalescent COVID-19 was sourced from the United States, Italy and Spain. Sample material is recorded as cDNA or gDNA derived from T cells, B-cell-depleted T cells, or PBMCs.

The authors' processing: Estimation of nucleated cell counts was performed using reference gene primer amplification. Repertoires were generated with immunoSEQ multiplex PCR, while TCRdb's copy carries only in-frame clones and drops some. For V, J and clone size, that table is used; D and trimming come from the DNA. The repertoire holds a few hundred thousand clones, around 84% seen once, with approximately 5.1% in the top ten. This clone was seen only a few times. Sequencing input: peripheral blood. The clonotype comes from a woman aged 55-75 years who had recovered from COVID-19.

The DNA of the CDR3 is TGTGCCAGCAGAACTCTAGGGGGCCCCTTGTATAGCAATCAGCCCCAGCATTTT. As protein: CASRTLGGPLYSNQPQHF. The chain couples TRBV27 to TRBJ1-5; 7 bases map to TRBD1. Germline-derived CDR1 and CDR2 are MNHEY and SMNVEV (reference sequence). This CDR3 is 18 amino acids long. With 6 bases clipped from V and 0 bases from J, the junction kept 14 bases outside the gene matches.